Reported below is one T cell receptor (beta chain). This specimen comes from a study of T cell repertoires in cytomegalovirus infection. Study background: Indications of both CMV infection and matching HLA type were provided by public TCR beta signatures.

V dropped 2 bases and J dropped 8 bases, with 22 bases sitting between them. The CDR3 sequence is 17 residues long. The germline V gene encodes CDR1 SGHNT and CDR2 YYREEE (reference sequence). TCRdb analysed the reads with MiXCR anew, one entry per CDR3 protein. The profile covers approximately 500,000 distinct CDR3 sequences, with about 17% appearing a single time and about 24% taken by the ten largest. The gene calls are TRBV5-4 and TRBJ1-4, with TRBD1 as a possible D gene (5 bases). This receptor was obtained from a human donor in good health (CMV status not recorded). Some clones in this sample may be carry-over from other donors' samples. Material for sequencing was CD8+ T cells from PBMCs. The CDR3 nucleotides read TGTGCCAGCAGCTTCGATCCGACAGACCAAGGATGGGAAAAACTGTTTTTT. Translation gives CASSFDPTDQGWEKLFF.